Below, 24 T cell receptor beta chains from the same sample are listed, as sequenced in a study of Graves' ophthalmopathy and Graves' hyperthyroidism. Amplification targeted the TCR beta CDR3 regions, with RNA transcripts as the source material. RT-PCR with HTBI primers came first, then second-round multiplex PCR. TCRdb re-analysed the multiplex PCR reads in MiXCR, keeping a single row per CDR3 protein. Altogether approximately 210,000 distinct CDR3 sequences are present, 20% to 25% being singletons, with the ten largest covering around 45%. The sample was peripheral blood. These receptors were taken from a woman in her forties or fifties with Graves' ophthalmopathy.

This clonotype showed up just once. The chain links TRBV27 to TRBJ2-7; 8 bases fit TRBD1. CDR3 size: 14 residues. Germline loops: CDR1 MNHEY, CDR2 SMNVEV (reference sequence). V shed 6 bases, J shed 8 bases, and the junction held 12 bases outside the gene matches. The CDR3: CASRTGQDFSKQYF. The CDR3, as DNA: TGTGCCAGCAGAACGGGACAGGACTTTTCCAAGCAGTACTTC.

This clonotype was observed at least ten times. CDR3 sequence reads: CASSTSSGFTGELFF. Here the CDR3 DNA reads TGTGCCAGCAGCACCTCTAGCGGGTTCACCGGGGAGCTGTTTTTT. The chain uses TRBV7-3 and TRBJ2-2; the match to TRBD2 covers 8 bases. CDR1 is SGHTA, CDR2 FQGTGA, per germline. The CDR3 covers 15 residues. With V trimmed by 5 bases and J by 4 bases, 6 bases remained unmatched.

This clonotype occurred many times. V is TRBV28 and J is TRBJ2-7; D uncertain. This CDR3 region has 15 residues. Germline V CDR1 and CDR2: MDHEN, SYDVKM. V lost 7 bases and J lost 5, with 21 bases in between. CDR3 in amino acids: CASTSLRGSHHEQYF. Here the CDR3 DNA reads TGTGCCAGCACATCTCTTCGAGGATCCCATCACGAGCAGTACTTC.

This clonotype was picked up a small number of times. The CDR3 is CASSLRHDHEQYF. CDR3 nucleotide sequence: TGTGCCAGCAGCTTAAGGCACGACCACGAGCAGTACTTC. This chain connects TRBV7-2 to TRBJ2-7; D gene ambiguous. Trimming cost V 2 bases and J 5 bases, with 10 bases left between them. This CDR3 has 13 amino acids. CDR1 and CDR2 (germline): SGHTA, FQGNSA.

This clonotype occurred many times. At one end the junction does not follow the germline gene, possibly because of a read error. This chain joins TRBV6-1 and TRBJ1-1; a weak D match, TRBD1 (6 bases). CDR3 size: 13 residues. Per germline, CDR1 MNHNS and CDR2 SASEGT. The DNA for the CDR3 is TGTGCCAGCAGTGAGGACAGAAACACTGAAGTTTTCTTT. Amino acids: CASSEDRNTEVFF.

This clonotype was counted only a few times. The chain uses TRBV30 and TRBJ2-2, with a weak D call TRBD1 (5 bases). Trimming took off 3 bases at V and 6 bases at J, with 8 bases between the two ends. The germline CDR1 and CDR2 sequences are GTSNPN and SVGIG (reference sequence). This CDR3 comprises 12 residues. The CDR3 sequence: CAWRARAGELFF. For the CDR3, the DNA is TGTGCCTGGAGGGCCAGGGCCGGGGAGCTGTTTTTT.

At least ten counts were recorded for this clonotype. The rearrangement uses TRBV7-2 and TRBJ1-1; the D gene is possibly TRBD1 (5 bases). This CDR3 comprises 13 residues. CDR1 is SGHTA, CDR2 FQGNSA, per germline. V was cut by 5 bases and J by 1 base, with 8 bases left in between. The CDR3 sequence is CASSRQSNTEAFF. Written as DNA, the CDR3 is TGTGCCAGCAGCCGACAGTCGAACACTGAAGCTTTCTTT.

This clonotype was counted at least ten times. V is TRBV6-1 and J is TRBJ2-5, with 9 bases matching TRBD1. Looked up from germline, CDR1 is MNHNS and CDR2 is SASEGT. The CDR3 loop spans 17 amino acids. V lost 6 bases to trimming and J lost 5 bases; unmatched junction nucleotides: 16. The CDR3 loop reads CASRPVPGQGAMETQYF. Written as DNA, the CDR3 is TGTGCCAGCAGACCCGTGCCGGGACAGGGTGCGATGGAGACCCAGTACTTC.

This clonotype came up many times. This chain connects TRBV20-1 to TRBJ2-5, with D maybe TRBD1 (5 bases). The CDR3 spans 12 residues. Germline assignment: CDR1 DFQATT and CDR2 SNEGSKA (reference sequence). The CDR3 DNA follows: TGCAGCCTCCAAGGGGTCCAAGAGACCCAGTACTTC. Translation gives CSLQGVQETQYF.

This clonotype occurred many times. This sequence joins TRBV20-1 and TRBJ2-7; perhaps D is TRBD1 or TRBD2 (5 bases each). V was cut by 6 bases and J by 0 bases, with 12 bases left in between. CDR1 and CDR2 from the germline V gene are DFQATT and SNEGSKA (reference sequence). The CDR3 loop spans 13 amino acids. CDR3 DNA: TGCAGTGCGAGGCATGGGACCTCCTACGAGCAGTACTTC. This encodes CSARHGTSYEQYF.

This clonotype has a count of ten or more. This chain links TRBV11-3 with TRBJ2-7, with TRBD2 matching over 9 bases. The CDR3 runs 19 residues. After removal of 3 bases from V and 4 bases from J, the junction contained 19 bases not matched to a gene. Looked up from germline, CDR1 is SGHNT and CDR2 is YENEEA. CDR3 amino acids: CASSFLLSSGSTYGYEQYF. The CDR3 coding sequence is TGTGCCAGCAGCTTCCTCTTGAGTAGCGGGAGTACCTACGGGTACGAGCAGTACTTC.

This chain uses TRBV4-2 with TRBJ1-2, with D uncertain. This CDR3 contains 13 residues. Per germline, CDR1 LGHNA and CDR2 YNFKEQ. The V end lost 0 bases, the J end lost 6 bases, and 8 bases lay between the germline ends. The CDR3 sequence is CASSQDLRDGYTF. The CDR3, as DNA: TGTGCCAGCAGCCAAGATCTGAGGGATGGCTACACCTTC.

This clonotype appeared many times. The gene calls are TRBV12-3 or TRBV12-4 and TRBJ1-1; perhaps TRBD1 as D (5 bases). The CDR3 runs to 14 residues. V shed 6 bases and J shed 1 base, with 12 bases lying between them. The CDR3: CASRAGTANTEAFF. The CDR3 region has the DNA TGTGCCAGCAGAGCCGGGACTGCGAACACTGAAGCTTTCTTT.

This clonotype was recorded a few times. The rearrangement joins TRBV3-1 to TRBJ2-2, with D possibly matching TRBD1 (6 bases). The germline V gene has CDR1 LGHDT and CDR2 YNNKEL (reference sequence). V lost 1 base and J 3 bases, leaving 12 bases between the germline ends. The CDR3 spans 16 residues. The CDR3 loop reads CASSQAGAQDTGELFF. The DNA for the CDR3 is TGTGCCAGCAGCCAAGCAGGGGCGCAGGACACCGGGGAGCTGTTTTTT.

A few counts support this clonotype. The chain combines TRBV3-1 with TRBJ2-6; D could derive from TRBD1 or TRBD2 (5 bases each). The V end lost 1 base, the J end lost 0 bases, and 7 bases lay between the germline ends. The CDR3 has 16 residues. Germline V gives CDR1 LGHDT, CDR2 YNNKEL (reference sequence). CDR3 coding DNA: TGTGCCAGCAGCCAAGTAGGGACCTCTGGGGCCAACGTCCTGACTTTC. It is translated as CASSQVGTSGANVLTF.

The chain has TRBV12-3 or TRBV12-4 and TRBJ1-1; TRBD1 matches at 8 bases. V gave up 6 bases and J gave up 11 bases; unmatched junction bases: 11. The CDR3 sequence is 13 residues long. As DNA, the CDR3 is TGTGCCAGCAGGTTTGGACAGGGAAATTTGGCTTTCTTT. Protein product: CASRFGQGNLAFF.

This clonotype was counted only a few times. The gene calls are TRBV28 and TRBJ2-5; 7 bases line up with TRBD2. The germline gives CDR1 MDHEN, CDR2 SYDVKM. The length of the CDR3 is 15 residues. J lost 5 bases, V lost 8 bases, and 14 bases had no gene match. The CDR3 DNA is TGTGCCAGCGAACGGGAGGTGGGGTCGCGGGAGACCCAGTACTTC. It is translated as CASEREVGSRETQYF.

In this sample, this clonotype turned up many times. J is TRBJ2-7 and V is TRBV6-5; no reliable D call. V was clipped by 8 bases and J by 0 bases, with 17 bases between them. Per the germline V gene, CDR1 is MNHEY and CDR2 is SVGAGI. This CDR3 has 15 residues. The CDR3 here is CASGFGSASSYEQYF. The CDR3 coding sequence is TGTGCCAGCGGATTCGGGTCAGCCAGCTCCTACGAGCAGTACTTC.

V usage is TRBV12-3 or TRBV12-4 and J usage is TRBJ2-2; TRBD2 might be the D (5 bases). The CDR3 contains 15 residues. Trimming cost V 5 bases and J 4 bases, with 14 bases left between them. DNA of the CDR3: TGTGCCAGCAGTCCTATTGGGAGTTTCACCGGGGAGCTGTTTTTT. It translates to CASSPIGSFTGELFF.

This clonotype was seen repeatedly, ten times or more. This chain connects TRBV20-1 to TRBJ1-2, with 9 bases that match TRBD1. CDR1 and CDR2 from the germline V gene are DFQATT and SNEGSKA (reference sequence). The trim removed 4 bases at V and 10 bases at J, leaving 10 bases unmatched. This CDR3 is built from 13 residues. The CDR3 DNA is TGCAGTGCTATAAGCGGACAGGGGTCGGACTACACCTTC. Amino acids: CSAISGQGSDYTF.

This clonotype was counted a few times. The chain employs TRBV19 and TRBJ2-7, with 11 positions matching TRBD1. V shed 5 bases and J 3 bases; nucleotides not matched to a gene: 3. Germline-derived CDR1 and CDR2 are LNHDA and SQIVND (reference sequence). This CDR3 contains 14 residues. The CDR3 region is CASSWTGGFYEQYF. The CDR3 DNA reads as TGTGCCAGTAGTTGGACAGGGGGCTTCTACGAGCAGTACTTC.

This clonotype was detected many times. The CDR3 DNA sequence: TGTGCCAGCAGTTCGGACAGGCCGGGAGTGTATGGCTACACCTTC. Translation: CASSSDRPGVYGYTF. V is TRBV12-3 or TRBV12-4 and J is TRBJ1-2; TRBD1 matches 7 bases. The J segment lost 5 bases and the V segment lost 4 bases, leaving 10 bases of the junction unmatched. This CDR3 has 15 residues.

This clonotype was detected ten times or more. The chain combines TRBV12-3 or TRBV12-4 with TRBJ1-1, with 9 bases lining up with TRBD1. The CDR3 is made up of 15 amino acids. V was pared by 6 bases and J by 5 bases, with 10 bases of the junction left unmatched. CDR3 sequence (DNA): TGTGCCAGCAGCTACGGGGGGACAGGGCTGACTGAAGCTTTCTTT. Protein: CASSYGGTGLTEAFF.

CDR3 bases: TGTGCCAGCAGTTTAGGGCAGGGAATAGCGTCTGGAAACACCATATATTTT. This gives the protein CASSLGQGIASGNTIYF. The chain joins TRBV12-3 or TRBV12-4 to TRBJ1-3, with a possible D match to TRBD1 (5 bases). Trimming stripped 1 base from V and 1 base from J, with 14 bases between. The length of the CDR3 is 17 residues.